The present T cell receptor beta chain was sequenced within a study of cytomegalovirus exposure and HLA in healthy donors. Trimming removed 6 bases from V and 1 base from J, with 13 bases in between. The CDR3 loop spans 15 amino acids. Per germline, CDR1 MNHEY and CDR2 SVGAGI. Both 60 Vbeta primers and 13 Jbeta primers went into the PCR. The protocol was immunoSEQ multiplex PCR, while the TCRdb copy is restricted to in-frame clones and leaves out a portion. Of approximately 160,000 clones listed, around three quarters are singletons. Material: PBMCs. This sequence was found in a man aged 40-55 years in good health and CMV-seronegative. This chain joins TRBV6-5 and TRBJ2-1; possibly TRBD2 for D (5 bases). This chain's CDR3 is CASSSDFASYNEQFF. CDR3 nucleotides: TGTGCCAGCAGCTCGGACTTTGCTTCCTACAATGAGCAGTTCTTC.